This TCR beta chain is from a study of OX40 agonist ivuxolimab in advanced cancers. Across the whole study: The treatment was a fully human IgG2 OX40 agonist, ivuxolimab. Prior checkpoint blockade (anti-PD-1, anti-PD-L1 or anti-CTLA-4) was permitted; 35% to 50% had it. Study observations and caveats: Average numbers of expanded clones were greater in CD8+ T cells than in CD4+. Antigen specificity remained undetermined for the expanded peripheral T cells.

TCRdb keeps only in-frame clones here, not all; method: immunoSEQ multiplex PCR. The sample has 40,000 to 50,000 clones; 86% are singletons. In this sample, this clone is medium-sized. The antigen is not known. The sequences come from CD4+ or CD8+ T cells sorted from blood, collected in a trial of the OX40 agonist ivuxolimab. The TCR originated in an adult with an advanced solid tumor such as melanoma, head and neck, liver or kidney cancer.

This chain's CDR3 is CASSSYFADSYNEQFF. The CDR3 DNA reads as TGTGCCAGCAGCTCCTACTTTGCGGATTCCTACAATGAGCAGTTCTTC. This rearrangement joins TRBV7-8 to TRBJ2-1, with D hard to call. This CDR3 is built from 16 residues. Germline CDR1 reads SGHVS; CDR2 reads FQNEAQ. Trimming shortened V by 4 bases and J by 1 base, and 14 bases separated the two germline ends.